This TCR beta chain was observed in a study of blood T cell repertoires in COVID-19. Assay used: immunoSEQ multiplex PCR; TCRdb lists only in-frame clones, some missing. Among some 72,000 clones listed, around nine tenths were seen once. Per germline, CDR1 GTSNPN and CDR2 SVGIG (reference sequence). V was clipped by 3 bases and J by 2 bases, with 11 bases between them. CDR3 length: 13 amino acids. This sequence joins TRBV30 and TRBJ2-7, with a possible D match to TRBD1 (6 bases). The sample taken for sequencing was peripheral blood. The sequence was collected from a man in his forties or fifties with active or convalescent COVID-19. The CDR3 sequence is CAWRDSQAYEQYF. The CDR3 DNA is TGTGCCTGGAGGGACAGTCAGGCCTACGAGCAGTACTTC.